The 6 T cell receptor beta chains presented below share a single source sample, sequenced in a study of blood T cell repertoires in COVID-19. TCRdb's copy holds only in-frame clones and misses some; the assay was immunoSEQ multiplex PCR. The sample contains 400,000 to 550,000 clones, roughly nine tenths of which appear only once. The sample taken for sequencing was PBMCs or T cells enriched from blood (not recorded which). The receptors were sampled from a woman aged 18-29 years with acute COVID-19.

CDR3 amino acids: CASSLIQGARAFF. Here the CDR3 DNA reads TGTGCCAGCAGCTTGATCCAGGGGGCTCGAGCTTTCTTT. J is TRBJ1-1 and V is TRBV5-8; 8 bases align to TRBD1. The V and J ends lost 1 base and 10 bases, in that order; junction bases with no gene match: 6. Germline CDR1 SGHTS, CDR2 YDEGEE. The CDR3 spans 13 residues.

V and J are TRBV6-5 and TRBJ2-1; TRBD2 is a possible D gene (5 bases). V lost 11 bases and J lost 6, with 20 bases in between. The CDR3 is 14 amino acids. Per germline, CDR1 MNHEY and CDR2 SVGAGI. The CDR3 is CASCRLGGGNEQFF. CDR3 DNA sequence: TGTGCCTCTTGTCGGCTCGGAGGCGGCAATGAGCAGTTCTTC.

The sample holds one count of this clone. The chain uses TRBV9 and TRBJ1-3, with a weak D call TRBD1 (6 bases). V lost 3 bases and J lost 2, with 9 bases in between. Germline CDR1 is SGDLS and CDR2 is YYNGEE. The CDR3 loop spans 14 amino acids. Here the CDR3 reads CASSGAGAGNTIYF. CDR3 DNA: TGTGCCAGCAGCGGGGCAGGGGCTGGAAACACCATATATTTT.

The chain uses TRBV7-2 and TRBJ1-2; TRBD1 matches at 11 bases. Germline V gene lookup returns CDR1 SGHTA and CDR2 FQGNSA. This CDR3 comprises 16 residues. V shed 1 base, J shed 7 bases, and the junction held 8 bases outside the gene matches. The CDR3 nucleotides read TGTGCCAGCAGCTTAGAATGGTTAGGACAGGGGGCTGGCTACACCTTC. Its translation is CASSLEWLGQGAGYTF. Supplemented by reference TRBV7-2 and TRBJ1-2, the full variable domain reads GAGVSQSPSNKVTEKGKDVELRCDPISGHTALYWYRQSLGQGLEFLIYFQGNSAPDKSGLPSDRFSAERTGGSVSTLTIQRTQQEDSAVYLCASSLEWLGQGAGYTFGSGTRLTVV.

The rearrangement uses TRBV7-2 and TRBJ1-2, with TRBD1 matching 7 bases. V lost 4 bases to trimming and J lost 8 bases; unmatched junction nucleotides: 7. Germline CDR1 and CDR2: SGHTA and FQGNSA. This CDR3 region has 13 residues. CDR3 nucleotide sequence: TGTGCCAGCAGCTCCGACAGGGAAGGCGGCTACACCTTC. Protein sequence: CASSSDREGGYTF.

This clone has just a few counts. This sequence joins TRBV19 and TRBJ1-4, with TRBD1 matching over 7 bases. The length of the CDR3 is 13 residues. From germline, CDR1 is LNHDA and CDR2 SQIVND (reference sequence). Trimming removed 9 bases from V and 5 bases from J; junction bases left unmatched: 6. The CDR3 bases are TGTGCCAGCGAACAGGGGAGAAATGAAAAACTGTTTTTT. It yields the protein CASEQGRNEKLFF. The full variable domain, with the rest looked up from reference TRBV19 and TRBJ1-4, is DGGITQSPKYLFRKEGQNVTLSCEQNLNHDAMYWYRQDPGQGLRLIYYSQIVNDFQKGDIAEGYSVSREKKESFPLTVTSAQKNPTAFYLCASEQGRNEKLFFGSGTQLSVL.